This T cell receptor (beta chain) was found in a study of blood T cell repertoires in COVID-19. The data were produced by immunoSEQ multiplex PCR, yet TCRdb's version contains in-frame clones alone and is incomplete. The sample lists about 180,000 clones; roughly nine tenths were seen once. This clone was seen only a few times. The V and J ends lost 1 base and 1 base respectively, with 10 bases between them. The germline V gene encodes CDR1 MNHEY and CDR2 SMNVEV (reference sequence). This CDR3 has 15 residues. The receptor was derived from a woman aged 30 to 39 with active or convalescent COVID-19. The chain is built from TRBV27 and TRBJ1-1, with D possibly matching TRBD1 (5 bases). The sample taken for sequencing was peripheral blood. The CDR3 reads CASSLWGVRNTEAFF. CDR3 DNA sequence: TGTGCCAGCAGTTTATGGGGGGTCCGGAACACTGAAGCTTTCTTT.